This note documents a single TCR beta chain sequence. The record originates from a study of blood T cell repertoires in COVID-19. CDR1 LGHDT and CDR2 YNNKEL come from the germline V gene (reference sequence). V lost 0 bases and J lost 3, with 11 bases in between. This CDR3 contains 16 residues. Allocation to cohorts depended on clinical history reported by the participants. Method: immunoSEQ multiplex PCR; TCRdb's copy keeps in-frame clones and lacks some. Here the sample spans approximately 250,000 clones, more than 75% being singletons. This sequence was found in a woman in her sixties or seventies in a cohort exposed to, infected with or recovered from COVID-19 (not recorded which). The rearrangement links TRBV3-1 (or the pseudogene TRBV3-2) to TRBJ2-2; D ambiguous. The sample consisted of PBMCs or T cells enriched from blood (not recorded which). CDR3: CASSQDTDTYTGELFF. The CDR3 DNA follows: TGTGCCAGCAGCCAAGATACTGACACCTACACCGGGGAGCTGTTTTTT.